The 23 T cell receptor beta chains reported below all come from one sample, sequenced in a study of blood T cell repertoires in COVID-19. TCRdb keeps only in-frame clones here, not all; method: immunoSEQ multiplex PCR. The sample has 200,000 to 300,000 clones, roughly 84% seen once. Sequences were obtained from peripheral blood. Receptors originate from a man in his forties or fifties who had recovered from COVID-19.

This chain links TRBV11-3 with TRBJ2-7; 7 bases map to TRBD1. The V gene's germline CDR1 is SGHNT and CDR2 YENEEA. CDR3 length: 15 amino acids. Germline trimming cut 5 bases from V and 5 bases from J; bases unmatched to any gene: 12. The CDR3 loop reads CASSQGVGARDEQYF. The CDR3 DNA follows: TGTGCCAGCAGCCAGGGGGTCGGGGCGCGGGACGAGCAGTACTTC.

This chain joins TRBV5-4 and TRBJ1-1; 9 bases agree with TRBD1. Germline V CDR1 and CDR2: SGHNT, YYREEE (reference sequence). This CDR3 spans 15 amino acids. With V trimmed by 0 bases and J by 5 bases, 5 bases remained unmatched. The CDR3 coding sequence is TGTGCCAGCAGCTTGGGGGGGACAGGGAGGACTGAAGCTTTCTTT. Translated, it gives CASSLGGTGRTEAFF.

V and J are TRBV11-2 and TRBJ2-2; the D gene is possibly TRBD1 (6 bases). The germline V gene has CDR1 SGHAT and CDR2 FQNNGV. Deletions cut 6 bases from V and 6 bases from J, with 17 bases between. This CDR3 region has 15 residues. The CDR3 nucleotides read TGTGCCAGCAGATCAAATCGTGGGGGCGCCGGGGAGCTGTTTTTT. Amino acid sequence: CASRSNRGGAGELFF.

The chain recombines TRBV5-4 with TRBJ2-3, with 8 positions matching TRBD2. With 2 bases clipped from V and 5 bases from J, the junction kept 4 bases outside the gene matches. Germline CDR1 SGHNT, CDR2 YYREEE (reference sequence). This CDR3 spans 14 amino acids. In nucleotides, the CDR3 is TGTGCCAGCAGCTTTAGCGGGGCGGGAGATACGCAGTATTTT. It codes for CASSFSGAGDTQYF.

The CDR3 sequence: CATQRGGYNEQFF. The CDR3 DNA reads TGTGCCACACAGCGGGGGGGTTACAATGAGCAGTTCTTC. The chain uses TRBV3-1 (or the pseudogene TRBV3-2) and TRBJ2-1; 10 positions match TRBD2. V trimming: 10 bases; J trimming: 4 bases; junction bases outside the gene matches: 4. The germline gives CDR1 LGHDT, CDR2 YNNKEL (reference sequence). The CDR3 sequence is 13 residues long.

This clone was counted a single time. V gene TRBV9 combines with J gene TRBJ2-7, with 9 positions matching TRBD1. The CDR3 consists of 13 residues. Trimming cost V 3 bases and J 6 bases; bases outside gene matches: 4. Germline assignment: CDR1 SGDLS and CDR2 YYNGEE. The CDR3 DNA reads TGTGCCAGCAGCGCCCGACAGGGGGGCGAGCAGTACTTC. Protein: CASSARQGGEQYF.

The V call is TRBV20-1, the J call TRBJ1-2, with 9 bases that match TRBD1. CDR3 length: 13 amino acids. From germline, CDR1 is DFQATT and CDR2 SNEGSKA (reference sequence). V lost 3 bases to trimming and J lost 8 bases; unmatched junction nucleotides: 7. CDR3 amino acids: CSASGDRGGGYTF. The CDR3 DNA reads as TGCAGTGCTAGTGGCGACAGGGGGGGCGGCTACACCTTC.

The chain employs TRBV12-3 or TRBV12-4 and TRBJ2-4, with 7 bases fitting TRBD1. V was pared by 5 bases and J by 8 bases, with 6 bases of the junction left unmatched. The CDR3 extends over 13 amino acids. CDR3 coding DNA: TGTGCCAGCAGTACCGGGACAGCGGACATTCAGTACTTC. Residues: CASSTGTADIQYF.

The chain recombines TRBV4-1 with TRBJ2-5; the match to TRBD2 covers 10 bases. CDR3 length: 16 residues. V lost 5 bases to trimming and J lost 5 bases; unmatched junction nucleotides: 11. Germline assignment: CDR1 MGHRA and CDR2 YSYEKL. The CDR3 loop is CASSSRTSGSGETQYF. DNA for the CDR3: TGCGCCAGCAGCTCCAGGACTAGCGGCAGCGGGGAGACCCAGTACTTC.

The V call is TRBV29-1, the J call TRBJ1-2; 7 bases line up with TRBD1. Unmatched junction bases numbered 4, after V lost 3 bases and J lost 6 bases. CDR3 length: 12 residues. Germline-derived CDR1 and CDR2 are SQVTM and ANQGSEA. CDR3 DNA sequence: TGCAGCGTTGATGAGGGGGCAGATGGCTACACCTTC. It codes for CSVDEGADGYTF. The whole variable domain, filled in from reference TRBV29-1 and TRBJ1-2, reads SAVISQKPSRDICQRGTSLTIQCQVDSQVTMMFWYRQQPGQSLTLIATANQGSEATYESGFVIDKFPISRPNLTFSTLTVSNMSPEDSSIYLCSVDEGADGYTFGSGTRLTVV.

The V gene is TRBV12-3 or TRBV12-4, the J gene TRBJ1-2; D is unresolved. Trimming removed 7 bases at V and 2 bases at J, with 11 bases between. The CDR3 contains 13 residues. The CDR3 nucleotides read TGTGCCAGCATCTTAGGAGGGAACTATGGCTACACCTTC. Translated: CASILGGNYGYTF.

This clone occurred a few times. The rearrangement joins TRBV7-9 to TRBJ1-1, with TRBD1 as a possible D gene (5 bases). There are 13 residues in the CDR3. Germline CDR1 SEHNR, CDR2 FQNEAQ (reference sequence). V was cut by 5 bases and J by 5 bases, with 12 bases left in between. This CDR3 reads CASSPTGGTEAFF. The CDR3 nucleotides read TGTGCCAGCAGCCCTACAGGTGGTACTGAAGCTTTCTTT.

This clone appeared once. V gene TRBV19 combines with J gene TRBJ1-5; TRBD1 might be the D (6 bases). The CDR3 runs to 18 residues. CDR1 LNHDA and CDR2 SQIVND come from the germline V gene (reference sequence). Trimming stripped 8 bases from V and 0 bases from J, with 23 bases between. CDR3 amino acids: CASQGRQGEGVSNQPQHF. The CDR3 DNA reads TGTGCCAGTCAAGGCCGACAAGGGGAGGGGGTTAGCAATCAGCCCCAGCATTTT.

CDR3 sequence reads: CASTPRGRGTEAFF. CDR3 sequence (DNA): TGTGCCAGCACACCACGGGGGAGAGGCACTGAAGCTTTCTTT. The V gene is TRBV3-1 (or the pseudogene TRBV3-2), the J gene TRBJ1-1, with D perhaps TRBD1 (5 bases). The CDR3 has 14 amino acids. Germline values: CDR1 LGHDT, CDR2 YNNKEL (reference sequence). V lost 7 bases, J lost 4 bases, and 16 bases lay in between.

V and J are TRBV7-9 and TRBJ2-2, with 10 bases aligning to TRBD2. Trimming took 8 bases from V and 4 from J; bases not matched to a gene: 7. The CDR3 is 15 amino acids. The V gene's germline CDR1 is SEHNR and CDR2 FQNEAQ (reference sequence). CDR3 amino acids: CASRSLAGITGELFF. CDR3 nucleotide sequence: TGTGCCAGCCGATCACTAGCGGGAATCACCGGGGAGCTGTTTTTT.

The rearrangement uses TRBV10-1 and TRBJ1-1, with a weak D call TRBD1 (5 bases). The CDR3 is made up of 14 amino acids. V gave up 6 bases and J gave up 2 bases, with 13 bases separating them. Looked up from germline, CDR1 is WNHNN and CDR2 is SYGVQD (reference sequence). The DNA for the CDR3 is TGCGCCAGCAGCCGCGGGACGGCAAACACTGAAGCTTTCTTT. Protein product: CASSRGTANTEAFF.

J is TRBJ2-7 and V is TRBV12-5; maybe TRBD1 (6 bases). V dropped 8 bases and J dropped 4 bases, with 15 bases sitting between them. The CDR3 runs to 13 residues. Germline values: CDR1 LGHNT, CDR2 FRNRAP. CDR3 DNA sequence: TGTGCTAGTACTCCAGGGGCGAGGTACGAGCAGTACTTC. This gives the protein CASTPGARYEQYF. The entire variable domain, with the rest obtained from reference TRBV12-5 and TRBJ2-7, is as follows: DARVTQTPRHKVTEMGQEVTMRCQPILGHNTVFWYRQTMMQGLELLAYFRNRAPLDDSGMPKDRFSAEMPDATLATLKIQPSEPRDSAVYFCASTPGARYEQYFGPGTRLTVT.

The table lists this clone with a few counts. The chain is built from TRBV6-5 and TRBJ1-1, with D tentatively TRBD1 (5 bases). Germline V gene data show CDR1 as MNHEY and CDR2 as SVGAGI. The CDR3 consists of 13 residues. V was shortened by 2 bases and J by 6 bases, with 10 bases between the two germline ends. CDR3: CASSYKGWAEAFF. CDR3 DNA: TGTGCCAGCAGTTACAAGGGGTGGGCTGAAGCTTTCTTT.

V is TRBV9 and J is TRBJ1-5; TRBD1 matches at 7 bases. V shed 1 base, J shed 4 bases, and the junction held 5 bases outside the gene matches. The germline V gene has CDR1 SGDLS and CDR2 YYNGEE. This CDR3 is 15 amino acids long. The CDR3 DNA sequence: TGTGCCAGCAGCGTACAGGGGGATCCTAATCAGCCCCAGCATTTT. It encodes CASSVQGDPNQPQHF.

The V call is TRBV23-1, the J call TRBJ2-7; 10 nucleotides align to TRBD1. TRBV23-1 is sorted into the ORF group, with uncertain function. The V segment lost 2 bases and the J segment 6 bases; nucleotides outside the gene matches: 10. This CDR3 is built from 16 residues. CDR3 in amino acids: CASSQPIRDRGSEQYF. Written as DNA, the CDR3 is TGCGCCAGCAGTCAACCGATTAGGGACAGGGGAAGCGAGCAGTACTTC.

The rearrangement joins TRBV29-1 to TRBJ2-1; 12 bases map to TRBD2. This CDR3 comprises 13 residues. From germline, CDR1 is SQVTM and CDR2 ANQGSEA. Trimming at V came to 3 bases and at J to 15 bases, leaving 9 bases not matched to a gene. CDR3 sequence: CSVDRGGLAGLFF. Written as DNA, the CDR3 is TGCAGCGTTGATCGGGGCGGACTAGCGGGGCTGTTCTTC.

V gene TRBV10-1 combines with J gene TRBJ2-2; the D gene is possibly TRBD2 (6 bases). CDR1 and CDR2 from the germline V gene are WNHNN and SYGVQD (reference sequence). The CDR3 consists of 16 residues. Trimming cost V 2 bases and J 1 base, with 11 bases left between them. The CDR3 DNA follows: TGCGCCAGCAGTGAGGGGTGGGGAGGGAACACCGGGGAGCTGTTTTTT. Its translation is CASSEGWGGNTGELFF.

This clone has a handful of counts. The chain carries TRBV12-3 or TRBV12-4 and TRBJ1-5; D unresolved. Trimming removed 2 bases from V and 4 bases from J, with 6 bases in between. The CDR3 has 13 residues. The CDR3 is CASSLSRNQPQHF. CDR3 nucleotides: TGTGCCAGCAGTTTATCCAGGAATCAGCCCCAGCATTTT.